The subject of this entry is one T cell receptor beta chain. These data are taken from a study of shared clonotypes between healthy human individuals. Sequenced by immunoSEQ multiplex PCR; TCRdb stores in-frame clones only, minus some. The profile covers millions of clones, with more than 80% appearing a single time and over 0.12% taken by the ten largest. Trimming cost V 0 bases and J 5 bases, with 6 bases left between them. Germline loops: CDR1 SGDLS, CDR2 YYNGEE. The CDR3 is made up of 13 amino acids. This receptor was obtained from a man between 18 and 35 years old in good health. The sequencing sample was made of naive CD4+ T cells sorted from blood. Regarding subset: CD45RA+ positively selected. The genes are TRBV9 and TRBJ2-1, with D uncertain. CDR3 bases: TGTGCCAGCAGCGTAGACTTCGACAATGAGCAGTTCTTC. This translates into CASSVDFDNEQFF.